The 31 T cell receptor beta chains presented below share a single source sample, sequenced in a study of cytomegalovirus exposure and HLA in healthy donors. This PCR relied on a set of 60 Vbeta primers and 13 Jbeta primers. Libraries were prepared by immunoSEQ multiplex PCR; TCRdb keeps only in-frame clonotypes and omits some of them. The table shows 200,000 or so clones, with roughly four fifths occurring only once. Sequences were obtained from PBMCs. The receptors derive from a boy aged 2 to 10 in good health and CMV-seronegative.

The V gene is TRBV4-3, the J gene TRBJ1-2; TRBD1 is a possible D gene (6 bases). CDR3 length: 14 amino acids. The germline CDR1 and CDR2 sequences are LGHNA and YSLEER. V dropped 2 bases and J dropped 1 base, with 8 bases sitting between them. CDR3 sequence (DNA): TGCGCCAGCAGCCAATTCAGGGGTAACTATGGCTACACCTTC. This translates into CASSQFRGNYGYTF.

There are a few counts of this clone. This chain connects TRBV27 to TRBJ1-5, with 8 bases that match TRBD1. V was clipped by 5 bases and J by 6 bases; unmatched bases: 6. The CDR3 covers 14 residues. Germline V lookup: CDR1 MNHEY, CDR2 SMNVEV (reference sequence). This CDR3 reads CASSQPGGGQPQHF. The CDR3 DNA sequence: TGTGCCAGCAGTCAACCAGGGGGCGGTCAGCCCCAGCATTTT.

This clone was recorded only once. This chain joins TRBV7-2 and TRBJ2-5; 7 nucleotides agree with TRBD2. The CDR3 contains 14 residues. Trimming cost V 8 bases and J 2 bases; bases outside gene matches: 8. In germline, CDR1 is SGHTA, CDR2 FQGNSA. In DNA, the CDR3 is TGTGCCAGCGCCTCCTGGGGGGGACAAGAGACCCAGTACTTC. Translated, it gives CASASWGGQETQYF.

The V call is TRBV7-2, the J call TRBJ2-7; D is unresolved. The length of the CDR3 is 16 residues. Trimming stripped 1 base from V and 3 bases from J, with 16 bases between. Germline V gene data show CDR1 as SGHTA and CDR2 as FQGNSA. As DNA, the CDR3 is TGTGCCAGCAGCTTAGGTAGCCTCCCCCGGTTCTACGAGCAGTACTTC. Translation gives CASSLGSLPRFYEQYF.

This clone has a single count. The chain recombines TRBV7-2 with TRBJ2-5; 10 bases match TRBD1. The germline gives CDR1 SGHTA, CDR2 FQGNSA. The V gene end was trimmed by 8 bases and the J gene end by 5 bases; junction bases not matched to a gene: 11. The CDR3 has 15 amino acids. CDR3 nucleotides: TGTGCCAGCGGACCCGGGACAGGGGCAGGGGAGACCCAGTACTTC. Translated: CASGPGTGAGETQYF.

This chain uses TRBV27 with TRBJ1-1, with 8 positions matching TRBD1. Germline CDR1 is MNHEY and CDR2 is SMNVEV (reference sequence). Losses at the gene ends were 5 bases for V and 11 bases for J; bases not matched to a gene: 4. CDR3 length: 11 amino acids. The CDR3 DNA follows: TGTGCCAGCAGTGGACAGGGACGGGCTTTCTTT. The encoded protein is CASSGQGRAFF.

The J gene is TRBJ1-1, the V gene TRBV10-1, with D possibly matching TRBD1 (6 bases). CDR3 length: 12 amino acids. The germline V and J ends were trimmed by 8 bases and 3 bases, with 10 bases remaining between them. Germline V gene sequence: CDR1 WNHNN, CDR2 SYGVQD (reference sequence). The CDR3 is CASGRGDTEAFF. In DNA form, the CDR3 reads TGCGCCAGCGGCAGGGGCGACACTGAAGCTTTCTTT.

The chain uses TRBV19 and TRBJ1-2; perhaps TRBD1 as D (5 bases). Germline-derived CDR1 and CDR2 are LNHDA and SQIVND (reference sequence). The CDR3 runs to 15 residues. Trimming took 6 bases from V and 8 from J, leaving 22 bases between them. This CDR3 is CASRTTDPGNRGYTF. The CDR3 coding sequence is TGTGCCAGTAGGACGACGGACCCAGGGAATAGAGGCTACACCTTC.

V and J are TRBV4-2 and TRBJ1-1; TRBD1 might be the D (6 bases). V lost 3 bases and J 1 base, leaving 12 bases between the germline ends. From germline, CDR1 is LGHNA and CDR2 YNFKEQ. The CDR3 covers 15 residues. CDR3 in amino acids: CASSQGAVSNTEAFF. The DNA for the CDR3 is TGTGCCAGCAGCCAGGGGGCCGTTTCGAACACTGAAGCTTTCTTT.

This clone was detected once. This chain links TRBV19 with TRBJ2-5, with a weak D call TRBD1 (5 bases). The J call may be wrong; the DNA end is better matched by TRBJ2-7. The CDR3 is made up of 12 amino acids. Germline assignment: CDR1 LNHDA and CDR2 SQIVND (reference sequence). The CDR3 loop reads CASRTERYEQYF. CDR3 nucleotides: TGTGCCAGTAGGACAGAACGATACGAGCAGTACTTC.

The chain recombines TRBV18 with TRBJ2-7; 8 nucleotides agree with TRBD1. The CDR3 is 16 residues long. CDR1 is KGHSH, CDR2 LQKENI, per germline. V trimming: 5 bases; J trimming: 3 bases; junction bases outside the gene matches: 12. CDR3 sequence (DNA): TGTGCCAGCTCATTACATGTTGGGACAGGAGGCTACGAGCAGTACTTC. Translating it yields CASSLHVGTGGYEQYF.

The chain carries TRBV7-2 and TRBJ2-5, with 10 bases that match TRBD2. With 2 bases clipped from V and 5 bases from J, the junction kept 8 bases outside the gene matches. CDR1 is SGHTA and CDR2 is FQGNSA in the germline V gene. CDR3 length: 16 residues. CDR3 sequence (DNA): TGTGCCAGCAGCTTAAGGACTAGCGGCCCTCGGGAGACCCAGTACTTC. As protein: CASSLRTSGPRETQYF.

The table lists this clone with a few counts. The J gene is TRBJ2-5, the V gene TRBV29-1, with TRBD1 as a possible D gene (7 bases). Germline CDR1 is SQVTM and CDR2 is ANQGSEA. Trimming left V 1 base short and J 7 bases short, with 16 bases between. CDR3 length: 14 residues. CDR3 sequence (DNA): TGCAGCGTTGAAGCTGGAGGGGGCGTGGGGACCCAGTACTTC. Translated: CSVEAGGGVGTQYF.

The CDR3 sequence is CASSPDRGDYGYTF. CDR3 nucleotides: TGTGCCAGCTCCCCGGACAGGGGAGACTATGGCTACACCTTC. This chain connects TRBV18 to TRBJ1-2, with 9 bases matching TRBD1. CDR1 and CDR2 from the germline V gene are KGHSH and LQKENI. The V and J ends lost 6 bases and 3 bases, in that order; junction bases with no gene match: 5. The CDR3 totals 14 residues.

V is TRBV7-6 and J is TRBJ2-2; D uncertain. Germline V gene data show CDR1 as SGHVS and CDR2 as FNYEAQ. The germline V and J ends were trimmed by 1 base and 4 bases, with 10 bases remaining between them. The CDR3 spans 15 residues. The CDR3 loop reads CASSLERIPTGELFF. For the CDR3, the DNA is TGTGCCAGCAGCTTAGAGAGGATTCCCACCGGGGAGCTGTTTTTT. The full variable domain, its missing parts supplied by reference TRBV7-6 and TRBJ2-2, is GAGVSQSPRYKVTKRGQDVALRCDPISGHVSLYWYRQALGQGPEFLTYFNYEAQQDKSGLPNDRFSAERPEGSISTLTIQRTEQRDSAMYRCASSLERIPTGELFFGEGSRLTVL.

This clone was detected once. V gene TRBV18 combines with J gene TRBJ2-2; D unclear. The germline V gene encodes CDR1 KGHSH and CDR2 LQKENI. The V gene lost 6 bases and the J gene lost 7 bases, with 9 bases spanning the gap. This CDR3 contains 12 residues. DNA for the CDR3: TGTGCCAGCTCCTCCGGAGTCGGGGAGCTGTTTTTT. This encodes CASSSGVGELFF.

The V gene is TRBV11-2, the J gene TRBJ2-3; D is uncertain. Trimming pared 7 bases from V and 3 bases from J, leaving 8 bases between. There are 12 residues in the CDR3. Germline V gene lookup returns CDR1 SGHAT and CDR2 FQNNGV. As DNA, the CDR3 is TGTGCCAGCAAGACGGGTACAGATACGCAGTATTTT. Protein sequence: CASKTGTDTQYF.

This chain links TRBV20-1 with TRBJ2-1; 11 nucleotides match TRBD2. Germline V gene sequence: CDR1 DFQATT, CDR2 SNEGSKA (reference sequence). The CDR3 is made up of 11 amino acids. V shed 6 bases and J 15 bases; nucleotides not matched to a gene: 7. The DNA of the CDR3 is TGCAGTGCAAATAGCGGGGGGGCGCGGTTCTTC. Protein: CSANSGGARFF.

This sequence joins TRBV4-1 and TRBJ2-5; 11 bases are shared with TRBD2. The trim removed 5 bases at V and 0 bases at J, leaving 11 bases unmatched. Germline V lookup: CDR1 MGHRA, CDR2 YSYEKL. This CDR3 spans 18 amino acids. The CDR3 bases are TGCGCCAGCAGCAAAAGGGAACTAGCGGGGGATCACCAAGAGACCCAGTACTTC. Protein product: CASSKRELAGDHQETQYF.

CDR3: CASSLEQGFYGYTF. The CDR3 nucleotides read TGTGCCAGCAGCTTAGAACAGGGATTCTATGGCTACACCTTC. J is TRBJ1-2 and V is TRBV11-2, with D perhaps TRBD1 (6 bases). V was clipped by 0 bases and J by 4 bases, with 9 bases between them. The CDR3 extends over 14 amino acids. Germline lookup yields CDR1 SGHAT and CDR2 FQNNGV.

The chain carries TRBV4-3 and TRBJ2-1, with 8 bases fitting TRBD2. The V and J ends lost 4 bases and 3 bases, in that order; junction bases with no gene match: 8. Germline CDR1 LGHNA, CDR2 YSLEER. The CDR3 runs to 16 residues. CDR3 coding DNA: TGCGCCAGCAGCCGGGGCGGGGGGAGCCTCTACAATGAGCAGTTCTTC. This translates into CASSRGGGSLYNEQFF.

This clone occurred once. V gene TRBV27 combines with J gene TRBJ1-2, with 9 positions matching TRBD1. After removal of 3 bases from V and 4 bases from J, the junction contained 12 bases not matched to a gene. Germline loops: CDR1 MNHEY, CDR2 SMNVEV (reference sequence). The CDR3 sequence is 17 residues long. The CDR3, as DNA: TGTGCCAGCAGTTTCGCCCCCGGGACAGGGATCTCCTATGGCTACACCTTC. Translation gives CASSFAPGTGISYGYTF.

V and J are TRBV30 and TRBJ1-1; D gene unclear. V dropped 2 bases and J dropped 3 bases, with 16 bases sitting between them. Germline V gene data show CDR1 as GTSNPN and CDR2 as SVGIG (reference sequence). CDR3 length: 15 residues. CDR3 region: CAWSPPVLPDTEAFF. As DNA, the CDR3 is TGTGCCTGGAGTCCCCCGGTCCTACCGGACACTGAAGCTTTCTTT.

The V call is TRBV29-1, the J call TRBJ2-3, with TRBD1 matching over 8 bases. Germline V CDR1 and CDR2: SQVTM, ANQGSEA. The J segment lost 5 bases and the V segment lost 3 bases, leaving 7 bases of the junction unmatched. The CDR3 runs 14 residues. CDR3 amino acids: CSVDFQGAEDTQYF. In nucleotides, the CDR3 is TGCAGCGTTGATTTCCAGGGGGCTGAAGATACGCAGTATTTT.

The chain links TRBV4-3 to TRBJ1-3, with TRBD1 matching 7 bases. The junction had 10 bases not matched to a gene; V was cut back by 3 bases and J by 5 bases. This CDR3 is 16 amino acids long. Looked up from germline, CDR1 is LGHNA and CDR2 is YSLEER. The DNA of the CDR3 is TGCGCCAGCAGCCAGGGCCAGAGGGACAGCCGAAACACCATATATTTT. It is translated as CASSQGQRDSRNTIYF.

This sequence joins TRBV30 and TRBJ1-5; D gene unclear. This CDR3 region has 13 residues. Trimming stripped 7 bases from V and 0 bases from J, with 10 bases between. Germline values: CDR1 GTSNPN, CDR2 SVGIG (reference sequence). The CDR3 protein is CASARNSNQPQHF. Here the CDR3 DNA reads TGTGCCTCAGCTAGAAATAGCAATCAGCCCCAGCATTTT.

The genes are TRBV11-3 and TRBJ2-7, with D uncertain. Germline CDR1 reads SGHNT; CDR2 reads YENEEA. Trimming left V 1 base short and J 2 bases short, with 15 bases between. The length of the CDR3 is 16 residues. This chain's CDR3 is CASSLVTRLTPYEQYF. The CDR3 DNA sequence: TGTGCCAGCAGCTTAGTCACCAGGCTGACCCCCTACGAGCAGTACTTC.

This clone was recorded once. The rearrangement links TRBV4-3 to TRBJ2-7; the D gene is possibly TRBD1 (6 bases). The CDR3 extends over 14 amino acids. V was shortened by 6 bases and J by 7 bases, with 19 bases between the two germline ends. From germline, CDR1 is LGHNA and CDR2 YSLEER. The CDR3 sequence: CASRPHRDTGEQYF. For the CDR3, the DNA is TGCGCCAGCAGGCCCCACCGGGACACCGGGGAGCAGTACTTC.

The chain employs TRBV7-8 and TRBJ1-2; 9 nucleotides agree with TRBD1. This CDR3 spans 15 amino acids. After removal of 5 bases from V and 4 bases from J, the junction contained 8 bases not matched to a gene. Looked up from germline, CDR1 is SGHVS and CDR2 is FQNEAQ. The DNA of the CDR3 is TGTGCCAGCAGCCGAAACCGGGACAGGGCCTATGGCTACACCTTC. Protein sequence: CASSRNRDRAYGYTF.

The CDR3, as DNA: TGCGCCAGCAGCCAAGTAAGGACAGGGGTCCTCAACACTGAAGCTTTCTTT. Its protein is CASSQVRTGVLNTEAFF. The genes are TRBV4-3 and TRBJ1-1; 9 positions agree with TRBD1. The length of the CDR3 is 17 residues. The V segment lost 1 base and the J segment 2 bases; nucleotides outside the gene matches: 8. Germline CDR1 reads LGHNA; CDR2 reads YSLEER.

The chain carries TRBV28 and TRBJ2-1, with D perhaps TRBD2 (7 bases). Germline CDR1 MDHEN, CDR2 SYDVKM. The CDR3 is 11 residues long. With 8 bases removed from V and 13 bases from J, the gap between germline ends came to 15 bases. CDR3 loop: CASQGREAQFF. DNA for the CDR3: TGTGCCAGCCAGGGGAGGGAGGCACAGTTCTTC.